This TCR beta chain was recovered during a study of blood T cell repertoires in COVID-19. Using immunoSEQ multiplex PCR, the repertoire was profiled, and TCRdb retains in-frame clones only, with some absent. The table lists some 77,000 clones, 70% to 90% of them singletons, with just over 8% in the top ten. CDR3 length equals 17 residues. Germline CDR1 and CDR2: MNHEY and SVGEGT. The V and J ends lost 0 bases and 7 bases, in that order; junction bases with no gene match: 12. This TCR came from a man younger than 40 with acute or convalescent COVID-19. This rearrangement joins TRBV6-2 or TRBV6-3 to TRBJ2-1; 7 nucleotides match TRBD2. The material sequenced was peripheral blood. CDR3 nucleotide sequence: TGTGCCAGCAGTTACTCGAAGGCGGGAGTCCTTTTGAATGAGCAGTTCTTC. This encodes CASSYSKAGVLLNEQFF.